This T cell receptor (beta chain) was documented in a study of T cell changes during pregnancy in multiple sclerosis (dated by TCRdb to between 2018 and 2020). Background for the entire study: The study examined how the T cell repertoire changed over the course of pregnancy in women with multiple sclerosis.

The library was made by the immunoSEQ multiplex PCR assay. In TCRdb, the immuneACCESS table is reduced to in-frame sequences with V and J assigned. These tables do not hold every clone; where another copy was compared, an unresolved V gene accounts for under half, and the others remain unexplained. This sample comprises tens of thousands of clones, around 92% of them detected only once. Under 0.95% of the sample is held by the ten biggest clonotypes. From a lookup of the germline V gene, CDR1 and CDR2 are SGHRS and YFSETQ. From cysteine to phenylalanine, the CDR3 is 15 amino acids long. Only CDR3 DNA remains: 45 bases, in frame from the first base. V loses 4 bases at its end and J loses 4 bases; junction bases beyond the gene matches: 4. Comments on this clone: Its specific antigen is unknown. Nothing much larger sits one base from this clone, and base qualities are not available.

The rearrangement combines TRBV5-1 with TRBJ2-3; 12 bases in the middle match TRBD2. The sample consisted of CD4+ T cells from peripheral blood mononuclear cells, taken in the third trimester of pregnancy. This sequence originates from a female donor with multiple sclerosis, enrolled in a pregnancy study. The CDR3 region: CASSALAGGPDTQYF. The nucleotide sequence is given as TGCGCCAGCAGCGCACTAGCGGGGGGACCAGATACGCAGTATTTT.